The clone carrying this T cell receptor beta chain was detected a few times. TCRdb re-analysed the reads in MiXCR, keeping a single row per CDR3 protein. The sample contains about 320,000 distinct CDR3 sequences, 9.5% of which appear only once. Between the trimmed V and J ends, which lost 6 bases and 3 bases, there was a span of 9 bases. In germline, CDR1 is ENHRY, CDR2 SYGVKD. The CDR3 consists of 13 residues. This sample is part of a study of T cell repertoires in cytomegalovirus infection. This rearrangement joins TRBV10-3 to TRBJ1-5, with D possibly TRBD1 on 5 matching bases. This receptor was obtained from a human donor in good health (CMV status not recorded). Some clones in this sample may be carry-over from other donors' samples. Sequenced sample: PBMCs. The CDR3 loop reads CAISYRTNQPQHF. DNA of the CDR3: TGTGCCATCAGCTACAGGACCAATCAGCCCCAGCATTTT.